One sample yielded the 18 T cell receptor beta chains listed below, sequenced in a study of T cell changes during pregnancy in multiple sclerosis. Only in-frame clones appear in the TCRdb table, and some are missing; sequencing was by immunoSEQ multiplex PCR. The table includes approximately 46,000 clones, roughly nine tenths detected once. The source material was CD8+ T cells from peripheral blood mononuclear cells, sampled in the second trimester of pregnancy. The receptors were sampled from a female donor with multiple sclerosis, enrolled in a pregnancy study.

The rearrangement joins TRBV7-6 to TRBJ2-3, with a possible D match to TRBD2 (7 bases). The CDR3 contains 15 residues. Germline assignment: CDR1 SGHVS and CDR2 FNYEAQ. With 5 bases removed from V and 5 bases from J, the gap between germline ends came to 17 bases. The CDR3 spells CASSPEGGGQDTQYF. The CDR3 coding sequence is TGTGCCAGCAGCCCAGAGGGGGGGGGCCAAGATACGCAGTATTTT.

This chain links TRBV2 with TRBJ2-1; TRBD2 is a possible D gene (6 bases). CDR3 length: 17 residues. The germline CDR1 and CDR2 sequences are SNHLY and FYNNEI. Between the trimmed V and J ends, which lost 6 bases and 0 bases, there was a span of 18 bases. Here the CDR3 DNA reads TGTGCCAGCAGACCCGGGACCCTTAGCGGCTCCTACAATGAGCAGTTCTTC. Amino acids: CASRPGTLSGSYNEQFF.

V gene TRBV27 combines with J gene TRBJ1-5, with 8 bases identical to TRBD1. With 5 bases clipped from V and 8 bases from J, the junction kept 11 bases outside the gene matches. The CDR3 is 15 amino acids. Looked up from germline, CDR1 is MNHEY and CDR2 is SMNVEV (reference sequence). The CDR3: CASSADRGRREPQHF. CDR3 DNA: TGTGCCAGCAGTGCAGACAGGGGCCGGAGGGAGCCCCAGCATTTT.

This chain joins TRBV15 and TRBJ2-3; 8 positions agree with TRBD2. V dropped 0 bases and J dropped 3; count of bases not matched to a gene: 8. CDR1 is LNHNV and CDR2 is YYDKDF in the germline V gene (reference sequence). CDR3 length: 17 amino acids. CDR3 nucleotides: TGTGCCACCAGCAGAGATTTGATCGGGGGGGCAACAGATACGCAGTATTTT. Protein sequence: CATSRDLIGGATDTQYF.

This chain joins TRBV19 and TRBJ2-1, with 11 bases identical to TRBD2. Germline CDR1 and CDR2: LNHDA and SQIVND (reference sequence). The CDR3 extends over 16 amino acids. V lost 3 bases to trimming and J lost 8 bases; unmatched junction nucleotides: 9. The CDR3 bases are TGTGCCAGTAGTATTCTAGCGGGGGGATCCTTTGATGAGCAGTTCTTC. This encodes CASSILAGGSFDEQFF.

This clone is a singleton in its sample. The germline gene is not matched at one end of the junction; a read error may be the cause. The chain combines TRBV10-2 with TRBJ2-3, with 11 bases identical to TRBD2. CDR1 WSHSY and CDR2 SAAADI come from the germline V gene. This CDR3 has 13 amino acids. CDR3 region: CASSDMRLAGGRF. CDR3 DNA: TGCGCCAGCAGTGACATGCGGCTAGCGGGGGGCCGATTT.

This sequence joins TRBV9 and TRBJ2-3; D perhaps matches TRBD1 (5 bases). The CDR3 runs 14 residues. Between the trimmed V and J ends, which lost 0 bases and 0 bases, there was a span of 5 bases. The germline V gene has CDR1 SGDLS and CDR2 YYNGEE. The CDR3 bases are TGTGCCAGCAGCGTAGAGGGGAGCACAGATACGCAGTATTTT. Protein product: CASSVEGSTDTQYF. Full variable domain (outside the CDR3, taken from reference TRBV9 and TRBJ2-3): DSGVTQTPKHLITATGQRVTLRCSPRSGDLSVYWYQQSLDQGLQFLIQYYNGEERAKGNILERFSAQQFPDLHSELNLSSLELGDSALYFCASSVEGSTDTQYFGPGTRLTVL.

The chain links TRBV5-6 to TRBJ2-1; no reliable D call. The CDR3 extends over 13 amino acids. Germline CDR1 is SGHDT and CDR2 is YYEEEE. V lost 0 bases and J 10 bases, leaving 11 bases between the germline ends. CDR3 nucleotides: TGTGCCAGCAGCTTGGCCCCACCTGCGGAGCAGTTCTTC. Protein product: CASSLAPPAEQFF.

The chain combines TRBV6-5 with TRBJ2-3; 10 positions agree with TRBD1. Germline CDR1 is MNHEY and CDR2 is SVGAGI. V trimming: 7 bases; J trimming: 3 bases; junction bases outside the gene matches: 4. The CDR3 sequence is 14 residues long. The CDR3 nucleotides read TGTGCCAGCACTGGACAGGGGGTTACAGATACGCAGTATTTT. It is translated as CASTGQGVTDTQYF.

This clone was found once. The J gene is TRBJ2-1, the V gene TRBV6-4; TRBD2 agrees at 7 bases. There are 13 residues in the CDR3. V lost 8 bases to trimming and J lost 5 bases; unmatched junction nucleotides: 6. The germline V gene encodes CDR1 MRHNA and CDR2 SNTAGT. The CDR3, as DNA: TGTGCCAGCGGAAAGGGAGGGCACAATGAGCAGTTCTTC. As protein: CASGKGGHNEQFF.

The CDR3 DNA reads as TGTGCCAGCAGCGTAGGGGGGGGCCTATTTGATGAGCAGTTCTTC. This encodes CASSVGGGLFDEQFF. This sequence joins TRBV9 and TRBJ2-1, with D perhaps matching TRBD2 (7 bases). CDR1 and CDR2 (germline): SGDLS, YYNGEE. The CDR3 runs 15 residues. V lost 0 bases and J lost 8, with 15 bases in between.

The chain carries TRBV7-9 and TRBJ1-2; tentatively, D is TRBD1 (6 bases). Germline V CDR1 and CDR2: SEHNR, FQNEAQ (reference sequence). The CDR3 contains 13 residues. The CDR3 DNA sequence: TGTGCGACCAGCGGGGACACGACTTATGGCTACACCTTC. Translation gives CATSGDTTYGYTF.

The chain is built from TRBV7-9 and TRBJ2-7, with 9 nucleotides matching TRBD1. CDR1 is SEHNR, CDR2 FQNEAQ, per germline (reference sequence). V lost 4 bases, J lost 6 bases, and 7 bases stayed unmatched. CDR3 length: 14 amino acids. Here the CDR3 reads CASSSDRGDIEQYF. DNA of the CDR3: TGTGCCAGCAGCTCCGACAGGGGGGACATCGAGCAGTACTTC.

This sequence joins TRBV7-6 and TRBJ2-1; weak D call: TRBD1 (6 bases). The CDR3 is 14 amino acids. Germline CDR1 and CDR2: SGHVS and FNYEAQ. V shed 6 bases and J shed 4 bases, with 13 bases lying between them. CDR3 nucleotides: TGTGCCAGCAGTTTAAACAGGGTTTACAATGAGCAGTTCTTC. This translates into CASSLNRVYNEQFF.

The genes are TRBV27 and TRBJ2-7; D unclear. Looked up from germline, CDR1 is MNHEY and CDR2 is SMNVEV (reference sequence). V was trimmed by 1 base and J by 5 bases, leaving 9 bases between them. The CDR3 is 13 residues long. CDR3 nucleotides: TGTGCCAGCAGTTTATACAGTTCGAACGAGCAGTACTTC. It encodes CASSLYSSNEQYF.

The chain recombines TRBV4-2 with TRBJ2-7; 8 positions agree with TRBD2. Trimming at V came to 0 bases and at J to 3 bases, leaving 7 bases not matched to a gene. The CDR3 runs to 16 residues. Per germline, CDR1 LGHNA and CDR2 YNFKEQ. CDR3 protein: CASSQEVIGTSYEQYF. The CDR3 region has the DNA TGTGCCAGCAGCCAAGAGGTCATCGGGACTAGCTACGAGCAGTACTTC.

The rearrangement uses TRBV6-6 and TRBJ2-5, with 8 bases matching TRBD2. The CDR3 has 14 residues. After removal of 7 bases from V and 2 bases from J, the junction contained 6 bases not matched to a gene. The germline gives CDR1 MNHNY, CDR2 SVGAGI (reference sequence). The CDR3 reads CASKRAGGQETQYF. The CDR3 region has the DNA TGTGCCAGCAAGCGCGCGGGGGGACAAGAGACCCAGTACTTC.

The chain combines TRBV5-8 with TRBJ2-3; tentative D call: TRBD2 (6 bases). Germline loops: CDR1 SGHTS, CDR2 YDEGEE. V dropped 3 bases and J dropped 0 bases, with 14 bases sitting between them. This CDR3 contains 16 residues. CDR3 coding DNA: TGTGCCAGCAGCTCTCCGGACTACCTTAGCACAGATACGCAGTATTTT. This codes for CASSSPDYLSTDTQYF.